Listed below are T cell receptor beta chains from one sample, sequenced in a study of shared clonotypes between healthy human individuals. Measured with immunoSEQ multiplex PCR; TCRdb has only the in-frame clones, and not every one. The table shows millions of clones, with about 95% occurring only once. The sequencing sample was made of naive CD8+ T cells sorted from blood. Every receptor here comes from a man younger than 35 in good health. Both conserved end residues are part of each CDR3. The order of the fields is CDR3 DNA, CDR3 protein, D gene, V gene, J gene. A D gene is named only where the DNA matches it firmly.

CDR3 DNA: TGTGCCAGCAGCGACCCGACAGTATCGGGCGACACCGGGGAGCTGTTTTTT; CDR3 protein: CASSDPTVSGDTGELFF; D gene: NA; V gene: TRBV5-4; J gene: TRBJ2-2
CDR3 DNA: TGTGCCAGCAGTCTTACCGGGACAGGGTCTATCTATGGCTACACCTTC; CDR3 protein: CASSLTGTGSIYGYTF; D gene: TRBD1; V gene: TRBV27; J gene: TRBJ1-2
CDR3 DNA: TGCGCCAGCAGCCTAGACATCAGCTCCTACGAGCAGTACTTC; CDR3 protein: CASSLDISSYEQYF; D gene: NA; V gene: TRBV5-1; J gene: TRBJ2-7
CDR3 DNA: TGCGCCAGCAGCCAAGATAGGGCGGGAACCGCTGGAAACACCATATATTTT; CDR3 protein: CASSQDRAGTAGNTIYF; D gene: NA; V gene: TRBV4-3; J gene: TRBJ1-3
CDR3 DNA: TGTGCCAGCAGCGATTTCATCACAGATACGCAGTATTTT; CDR3 protein: CASSDFITDTQYF; D gene: NA; V gene: TRBV7-2; J gene: TRBJ2-3
CDR3 DNA: TGTGCCATCAGTGAGTCAGTCAGGGATACCAACACTGAAGCTTTCTTT; CDR3 protein: CAISESVRDTNTEAFF; D gene: NA; V gene: TRBV10-3; J gene: TRBJ1-1
CDR3 DNA: TGCAGCGTTGAGGAGGGACAGACAGGGGAGAACCAAGAGACCCAGTACTTC; CDR3 protein: CSVEEGQTGENQETQYF; D gene: TRBD1; V gene: TRBV29-1; J gene: TRBJ2-5
CDR3 DNA: TGTGCCAGCAGCCTCGACAGGGGGCAAAATTCACCCCTCCACTTT; CDR3 protein: CASSLDRGQNSPLHF; D gene: TRBD1; V gene: TRBV5-4; J gene: TRBJ1-6
CDR3 DNA: TGCGCCAGCAGCCAAGAATTTGAGACTATCGGTTCACCCCTCCACTTT; CDR3 protein: CASSQEFETIGSPLHF; D gene: NA; V gene: TRBV4-1; J gene: TRBJ1-6
CDR3 DNA: TGTGCCAGCTCAAAACCAGATAGCAATCAGCCCCAGCATTTT; CDR3 protein: CASSKPDSNQPQHF; D gene: NA; V gene: TRBV18; J gene: TRBJ1-5
CDR3 DNA: TGTGCCAGCAGCTTGGGAGGGGGCAGCTCCTACGAGCAGTACTTC; CDR3 protein: CASSLGGGSSYEQYF; D gene: TRBD1; V gene: TRBV5-6; J gene: TRBJ2-7
CDR3 DNA: TGTGCCTGGAGTGTACGTTTAATGCGGGTTGATTACGAGCAGTACTTC; CDR3 protein: CAWSVRLMRVDYEQYF; D gene: NA; V gene: TRBV30; J gene: TRBJ2-7
CDR3 DNA: TGTGCCAGCAGCGCAGGGACTAGCGGTTACGAGCAGTACTTC; CDR3 protein: CASSAGTSGYEQYF; D gene: TRBD2; V gene: TRBV9; J gene: TRBJ2-7
CDR3 DNA: TGCGCCAGCAGCCCGGGAGGAGGGATCTCTGGAAACACCATATATTTT; CDR3 protein: CASSPGGGISGNTIYF; D gene: NA; V gene: TRBV4-1; J gene: TRBJ1-3
CDR3 DNA: TGTGCCAGCAGTTCGGGACAGGGAGTGGAAAAACTGTTTTTT; CDR3 protein: CASSSGQGVEKLFF; D gene: TRBD1; V gene: TRBV27; J gene: TRBJ1-4
CDR3 DNA: TGTGCCAGCAGCTCGACTACCGGGGCCAACGTCCTGACTTTC; CDR3 protein: CASSSTTGANVLTF; D gene: NA; V gene: TRBV7-8; J gene: TRBJ2-6
CDR3 DNA: TGTGCCAGCAGCTTTGGGGACGGCGAGCAGTACTTC; CDR3 protein: CASSFGDGEQYF; D gene: NA; V gene: TRBV7-9; J gene: TRBJ2-7
CDR3 DNA: TGTGCCAGCAGTTCGGGACTAGCGGGTCCCGAGCAGTTCTTC; CDR3 protein: CASSSGLAGPEQFF; D gene: TRBD2; V gene: TRBV6-5; J gene: TRBJ2-1